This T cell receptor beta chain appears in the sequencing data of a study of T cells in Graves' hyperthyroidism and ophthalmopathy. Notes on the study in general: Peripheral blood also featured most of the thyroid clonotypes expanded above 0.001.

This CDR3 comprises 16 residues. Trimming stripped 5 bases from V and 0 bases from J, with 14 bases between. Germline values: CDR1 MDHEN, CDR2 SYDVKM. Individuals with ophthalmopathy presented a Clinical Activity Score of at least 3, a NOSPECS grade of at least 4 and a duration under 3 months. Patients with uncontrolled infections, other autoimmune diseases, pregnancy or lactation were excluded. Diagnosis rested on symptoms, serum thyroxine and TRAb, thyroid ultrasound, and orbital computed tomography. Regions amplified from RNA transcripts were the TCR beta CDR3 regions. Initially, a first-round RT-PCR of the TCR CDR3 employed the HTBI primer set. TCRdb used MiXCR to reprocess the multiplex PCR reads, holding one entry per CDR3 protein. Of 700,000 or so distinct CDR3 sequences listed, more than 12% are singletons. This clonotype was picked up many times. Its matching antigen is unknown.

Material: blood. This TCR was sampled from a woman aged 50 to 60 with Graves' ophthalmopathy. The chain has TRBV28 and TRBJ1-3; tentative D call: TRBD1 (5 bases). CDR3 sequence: CASSRAGGPSGNTIYF. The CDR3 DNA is TGTGCCAGCAGTAGAGCGGGGGGACCCTCTGGAAACACCATATATTTT.